This T cell receptor (beta chain) derives from a study of blood T cell repertoires in COVID-19. At the level of the study: Sites across the United States, Italy and Spain contributed samples from acute and convalescent COVID-19.

The protocol was immunoSEQ multiplex PCR, while the TCRdb copy is restricted to in-frame clones and leaves out a portion. The sample carries 75,000 or so clones, roughly 84% recorded once. This CDR3 spans 16 amino acids. Per germline, CDR1 SNHLY and CDR2 FYNNEI. Trimming took 4 bases from V and 4 from J; bases not matched to a gene: 8. The J gene is TRBJ2-1, the V gene TRBV2; 9 bases are shared with TRBD2. The TCR comes from a man in his forties or fifties with acute or convalescent COVID-19. The specimen was peripheral blood. This CDR3 is CASSGPSGENYNEQFF. CDR3 sequence (DNA): TGTGCCAGCAGTGGACCTAGCGGGGAGAATTACAATGAGCAGTTCTTC. Combining the CDR3 with reference TRBV2 and TRBJ2-1 gives the whole variable domain EPEVTQTPSHQVTQMGQEVILRCVPISNHLYFYWYRQILGQKVEFLVSFYNNEISEKSEIFDDQFSVERPDGSNFTLKIRSTKLEDSAMYFCASSGPSGENYNEQFFGPGTRLTVL.